This TCR beta chain was profiled in a study of blood T cell repertoires in COVID-19. Study information: Sites in the United States, Italy and Spain provided acute and convalescent COVID-19 samples.

Seattle enrolled patients during active infection and tracked them longitudinally. V lost 2 bases and J lost 0; bases outside the gene matches: 9. The CDR3 extends over 17 amino acids. CDR1 and CDR2 (germline): KGHSH, LQKENI. TCRdb's copy holds only in-frame clones and misses some; the assay was immunoSEQ multiplex PCR. The sample has roughly 200,000 clones, 94% seen once. The sample taken for sequencing was peripheral blood. The chain uses TRBV18 and TRBJ1-1, with 7 bases lining up with TRBD1. The receptor was derived from a man aged 25 to 40 with COVID-19, enrolled during active disease. DNA for the CDR3: TGTGCCAGCTCACCAGGAGACAGGGCCGAAATGAACACTGAAGCTTTCTTT. This encodes CASSPGDRAEMNTEAFF.